The 28 T cell receptor beta chains below come from one sample, sequenced in a study of OX40 agonist ivuxolimab in advanced cancers. Measured with immunoSEQ multiplex PCR; TCRdb has only the in-frame clones, and not every one. This sample yields some 60,000 clones, of which about 80% are seen a single time; approximately 4.5% belongs to the top ten. Sequencing was performed on CD4+ or CD8+ T cells sorted from blood, taken in a trial of the OX40 agonist ivuxolimab. The source of these receptors is an adult with an advanced solid tumor such as melanoma, head and neck, liver or kidney cancer.

The rearrangement joins TRBV28 to TRBJ1-2; maybe TRBD1 (5 bases). Trimming stripped 4 bases from V and 6 bases from J, with 15 bases between. The CDR3 extends over 14 amino acids. CDR1 and CDR2 from the germline V gene are MDHEN and SYDVKM. As DNA, the CDR3 is TGTGCCAGCAGTTATCAAGGGGCGATAGATGGCTACACCTTC. Residues: CASSYQGAIDGYTF.

The rearrangement links TRBV6-6 to TRBJ2-1, with D uncertain. The germline V and J ends were trimmed by 6 bases and 6 bases, with 9 bases remaining between them. CDR3 length: 12 residues. Germline CDR1 and CDR2: MNHNY and SVGAGI (reference sequence). CDR3 sequence: CASSRVGNEQFF. CDR3 nucleotides: TGTGCCAGCAGCCGAGTAGGCAATGAGCAGTTCTTC.

V and J are TRBV6-6 and TRBJ2-1; the D gene is possibly TRBD2 (7 bases). Trimming took off 6 bases at V and 7 bases at J, with 19 bases between the two ends. The length of the CDR3 is 15 residues. Germline CDR1 MNHNY, CDR2 SVGAGI (reference sequence). The CDR3: CASRAEGGWENEQFF. The CDR3 nucleotides are TGTGCCAGCAGAGCAGAGGGGGGGTGGGAAAATGAGCAGTTCTTC.

This clone occurred a few times. This chain joins TRBV10-2 and TRBJ2-2, with D unclear. Trimming took 6 bases from V and 3 from J, leaving 11 bases between them. The germline gives CDR1 WSHSY, CDR2 SAAADI. The CDR3 loop spans 14 amino acids. CDR3 protein: CASRVDSDTGELFF. The CDR3 coding sequence is TGCGCCAGCAGAGTTGACTCGGACACCGGGGAGCTGTTTTTT.

This clone occurred once. The V and J genes are TRBV5-5 and TRBJ2-5; 12 nucleotides agree with TRBD1. CDR1 SGHKS and CDR2 YYEKEE come from the germline V gene (reference sequence). Trimming at V came to 0 bases and at J to 2 bases, leaving 8 bases not matched to a gene. The CDR3 is made up of 18 amino acids. The CDR3 reads CASSLGLGTGGLQETQYF. The CDR3 DNA sequence: TGTGCCAGCAGCTTGGGTTTAGGGACAGGGGGCCTTCAAGAGACCCAGTACTTC. Looking up the rest from reference TRBV5-5 and TRBJ2-5 gives the full variable domain: DAGVTQSPTHLIKTRGQQVTLRCSPISGHKSVSWYQQVLGQGPQFIFQYYEKEERGRGNFPDRFSARQFPNYSSELNVNALLLGDSALYLCASSLGLGTGGLQETQYFGPGTRLLVL.

V and J are TRBV7-8 and TRBJ2-6; no clear D. The CDR3 extends over 16 amino acids. Germline CDR1 reads SGHVS; CDR2 reads FQNEAQ. Trimming took off 1 base at V and 0 bases at J, with 7 bases between the two ends. The CDR3 coding sequence is TGTGCCAGCAGCTTAGTTGGCGGCTCTGGGGCCAACGTCCTGACTTTC. Protein sequence: CASSLVGGSGANVLTF.

The gene calls are TRBV6-6 and TRBJ1-4; D possibly corresponds to TRBD1 (5 bases). V was trimmed by 4 bases and J by 9 bases, leaving 15 bases between them. This CDR3 is 14 amino acids long. CDR1 is MNHNY and CDR2 is SVGAGI in the germline V gene (reference sequence). CDR3 residues: CASSFGFEGKKLFF. CDR3 DNA: TGTGCCAGCAGTTTTGGGTTTGAGGGGAAAAAACTGTTTTTT.

The CDR3 loop is CAISGWQPDTDTQYF. The CDR3 DNA is TGTGCCATCAGTGGATGGCAGCCAGACACAGATACGCAGTATTTT. This sequence joins TRBV10-3 and TRBJ2-3; D not resolved. This CDR3 spans 15 amino acids. Germline V gives CDR1 ENHRY, CDR2 SYGVKD. V lost 4 bases to trimming and J lost 2 bases, with 13 bases between them.

This clone was seen just once. The chain carries TRBV28 and TRBJ2-7; D not certain. Germline V gene data show CDR1 as MDHEN and CDR2 as SYDVKM. The germline V and J ends were trimmed by 2 bases and 2 bases, with 10 bases remaining between them. The CDR3 runs 14 residues. Here the CDR3 DNA reads TGTGCCAGCAGTTTACTACCTCGCGCCTACGAGCAGTACTTC. Residues: CASSLLPRAYEQYF.

The genes are TRBV4-1 and TRBJ2-5; 7 bases align to TRBD2. The junction had 6 bases not matched to a gene; V was cut back by 4 bases and J by 1 base. The CDR3 has 15 residues. Looked up from germline, CDR1 is MGHRA and CDR2 is YSYEKL. CDR3 DNA sequence: TGCGCCAGCAGCCGACTAGCTTCGGTCCAAGAGACCCAGTACTTC. Protein sequence: CASSRLASVQETQYF.

This chain links TRBV28 with TRBJ2-2; the D gene is possibly TRBD2 (5 bases). The V and J ends lost 5 bases and 3 bases respectively, with 13 bases between them. This CDR3 comprises 15 residues. Germline values: CDR1 MDHEN, CDR2 SYDVKM. The CDR3 nucleotides read TGTGCCAGCAGTCAGGCTAGCACATACACCGGGGAGCTGTTTTTT. It specifies CASSQASTYTGELFF.

This chain links TRBV10-3 with TRBJ2-2, with 13 bases identical to TRBD2. The CDR3 contains 16 residues. From germline, CDR1 is ENHRY and CDR2 SYGVKD. Losses at the gene ends were 8 bases for V and 0 bases for J; bases not matched to a gene: 3. The CDR3 loop reads CAIGGLAGANTGELFF. As DNA, the CDR3 is TGTGCCATCGGCGGACTAGCGGGAGCGAACACCGGGGAGCTGTTTTTT.

The chain is built from TRBV9 and TRBJ2-7, with TRBD2 matching 14 bases. CDR3 size: 14 residues. Germline V lookup: CDR1 SGDLS, CDR2 YYNGEE. J was trimmed by 6 bases and V by 2 bases; bases with no gene match: 1. The CDR3 region has the DNA TGTGCCAGCAGCGTCGGGACTAGCGGGAGCGAGCAGTACTTC. Translation: CASSVGTSGSEQYF.

The chain carries TRBV7-9 and TRBJ1-1; D not resolved. V gave up 5 bases and J gave up 1 base, with 11 bases separating them. CDR3 size: 14 residues. Per the germline V gene, CDR1 is SEHNR and CDR2 is FQNEAQ (reference sequence). CDR3 amino acids: CASSNLGENTEAFF. DNA for the CDR3: TGTGCCAGCAGCAACCTTGGGGAGAACACTGAAGCTTTCTTT.

V usage is TRBV27 and J usage is TRBJ1-2; 7 bases agree with TRBD1. The germline V gene encodes CDR1 MNHEY and CDR2 SMNVEV (reference sequence). Unmatched junction bases numbered 11, after V lost 5 bases and J lost 8 bases. The CDR3 extends over 14 amino acids. The CDR3 DNA follows: TGTGCCAGCAGTCCGCGGGAGGGGGCCTCGGGCTACACCTTC. Amino acids: CASSPREGASGYTF.

The gene calls are TRBV11-2 and TRBJ2-3; 10 bases are a match to TRBD2. In germline, CDR1 is SGHAT, CDR2 FQNNGV. This CDR3 spans 12 amino acids. With V trimmed by 5 bases and J by 12 bases, 5 bases remained unmatched. Written as DNA, the CDR3 is TGTGCCAGCAGCCTAGCGGGAGTTGCACAGTATTTT. Its translation is CASSLAGVAQYF.

The chain combines TRBV19 with TRBJ1-4, with D perhaps TRBD1 (6 bases). Germline V gene data show CDR1 as LNHDA and CDR2 as SQIVND (reference sequence). V lost 3 bases and J 2 bases, leaving 10 bases between the germline ends. CDR3 size: 15 residues. The CDR3 region has the DNA TGTGCCAGTAGTATCAGGGGAAGCACTAATGAAAAACTGTTTTTT. It yields the protein CASSIRGSTNEKLFF.

The chain uses TRBV10-3 and TRBJ1-1; no firm D call. Germline V lookup: CDR1 ENHRY, CDR2 SYGVKD. There are 12 residues in the CDR3. Trimming left V 4 bases short and J 9 bases short, with 12 bases between. CDR3: CAISGSGSQAFF. DNA of the CDR3: TGTGCCATCAGTGGATCCGGGTCCCAAGCTTTCTTT.

V and J are TRBV7-9 and TRBJ2-6; possible D gene TRBD2, 6 bases. The CDR3 contains 16 residues. V shed 5 bases and J shed 0 bases, with 11 bases lying between them. Germline-derived CDR1 and CDR2 are SEHNR and FQNEAQ (reference sequence). The CDR3 coding sequence is TGTGCCAGCAGCCGGGGACTCGCCTCTGGGGCCAACGTCCTGACTTTC. Translated, it gives CASSRGLASGANVLTF. The entire variable domain, with the rest obtained from reference TRBV7-9 and TRBJ2-6, is as follows: DTGVSQNPRHKITKRGQNVTFRCDPISEHNRLYWYRQTLGQGPEFLTYFQNEAQLEKSRLLSDRFSAERPKGSFSTLEIQRTEQGDSAMYLCASSRGLASGANVLTFGAGSRLTVL.

The chain links TRBV7-9 to TRBJ2-1, with 11 nucleotides matching TRBD1. From germline, CDR1 is SEHNR and CDR2 FQNEAQ (reference sequence). Germline trimming cut 1 base from V and 4 bases from J; bases unmatched to any gene: 0. The CDR3 totals 15 residues. Here the CDR3 reads CASSLGDRGYNEQFF. The CDR3 region has the DNA TGTGCCAGCAGCTTAGGGGACAGGGGGTACAATGAGCAGTTCTTC.

The rearrangement links TRBV6-1 to TRBJ2-2, with 9 bases lining up with TRBD1. Germline assignment: CDR1 MNHNS and CDR2 SASEGT. This CDR3 spans 14 amino acids. After removal of 5 bases from V and 5 bases from J, the junction contained 3 bases not matched to a gene. The CDR3 region is CASSPGTGTGELFF. The CDR3 DNA reads as TGTGCCAGCAGTCCCGGGACAGGGACCGGGGAGCTGTTTTTT.

This clone was recorded a few times. The chain links TRBV28 to TRBJ2-5; possibly TRBD1 for D (5 bases). In germline, CDR1 is MDHEN, CDR2 SYDVKM. Trimming took off 3 bases at V and 6 bases at J, with 14 bases between the two ends. The CDR3 runs to 14 residues. CDR3 sequence reads: CASSFRQRKQTQYF. CDR3 DNA: TGTGCCAGCAGTTTCCGACAGCGAAAGCAGACCCAGTACTTC.

In its sample, this clone is medium-sized. The chain couples TRBV27 to TRBJ2-7; D call uncertain. The germline V and J ends were trimmed by 2 bases and 0 bases, with 11 bases remaining between them. The germline gives CDR1 MNHEY, CDR2 SMNVEV (reference sequence). The CDR3 has 15 amino acids. The CDR3 DNA sequence: TGTGCCAGCAGTTTAGGAGTATCTAGCTCCTACGAGCAGTACTTC. Amino acids: CASSLGVSSSYEQYF.

CDR3 sequence reads: CASSSGQGVNEKLFF. The CDR3 coding sequence is TGTGCCAGCAGCTCCGGACAGGGCGTAAATGAAAAACTGTTTTTT. V and J are TRBV7-9 and TRBJ1-4; 8 bases are shared with TRBD1. Unmatched junction bases numbered 6, after V lost 4 bases and J lost 5 bases. The CDR3 runs 15 residues. From germline, CDR1 is SEHNR and CDR2 FQNEAQ (reference sequence).

V gene TRBV5-4 combines with J gene TRBJ2-1; no firm D call. The CDR3 consists of 14 residues. V shed 3 bases and J shed 8 bases, with 15 bases lying between them. Looked up from germline, CDR1 is SGHNT and CDR2 is YYREEE (reference sequence). DNA for the CDR3: TGTGCCAGCAGCTCCCGGACCCTTCGCGATGAGCAGTTCTTC. Translating gives CASSSRTLRDEQFF.

The chain recombines TRBV7-6 with TRBJ2-5; unclear D gene. Germline CDR1 is SGHVS and CDR2 is FNYEAQ. The germline V and J ends were trimmed by 4 bases and 1 base, with 7 bases remaining between them. This CDR3 comprises 13 residues. The CDR3 DNA reads TGTGCCAGCAGCTCGCGGACCCAAGAGACCCAGTACTTC. It yields the protein CASSSRTQETQYF.

The chain employs TRBV9 and TRBJ1-6; 7 positions match TRBD1. Germline CDR1 and CDR2: SGDLS and YYNGEE. This CDR3 has 17 amino acids. With 4 bases clipped from V and 0 bases from J, the junction kept 7 bases outside the gene matches. CDR3 coding DNA: TGTGCCAGCAGCCCCAAGGACAGGAGCTCCTATAATTCACCCCTCCACTTT. This sequence encodes CASSPKDRSSYNSPLHF.

This clone was found once. The rearrangement links TRBV25-1 to TRBJ1-1; D may be TRBD1 (5 bases). Germline V gene data show CDR1 as MGHDK and CDR2 as SYGVNS. The CDR3 is made up of 14 amino acids. V lost 8 bases to trimming and J lost 3 bases, with 16 bases between them. The CDR3, as DNA: TGTGCCAGCGTGGGCCAGGGACGGCACACTGAAGCTTTCTTT. This sequence encodes CASVGQGRHTEAFF.